This entry concerns a single T cell receptor (beta chain). Its antigen is unidentified. At one end the junction does not follow the germline gene, possibly because of a read error. These data are taken from a study of blood T cells in healthy people across ages. Study-wide background: Researchers report that template switching captured about one barcoded beta molecule per two T cells.

General study points: Age showed a roughly linear inverse relationship with TCR beta diversity per million T cells. Strong correlation linked observed beta diversity and percent naive T cells.

The donors, all healthy, were Caucasians living in Russia, aged roughly 6 to 90. Then a second PCR, running roughly 7 to 11 cycles, was carried out with a sample-barcoded 5' primer and a J-beta primer mix. One entry per CDR3 protein, called by TCRdb with MiXCR from the 5' RACE reads. The sample consists of about 1.1 million distinct CDR3 sequences, 30% to 40% of them appearing once. Germline V gene lookup returns CDR1 MDHEN and CDR2 SYDVKM. This CDR3 spans 13 amino acids. Sequencing was done on a sample of blood. The clonotype originates from a man aged 18-30 years in good health. The V gene is TRBV28, the J gene TRBJ2-4; TRBD1 agrees at 8 bases. The J call may be incorrect, as the DNA end agrees better with TRBJ2-7. CDR3 DNA sequence: TGTGCCACCAGTGGGACAGGTACCTACGAGCAGTACTTC. Its translation: CATSGTGTYEQYF.